This TCR beta chain derives from a study of T cell responses to AZD1222 COVID-19 vaccine. Broader study findings: No repertoire was sampled before or during the peak T cell response, only after it. Donors, mostly white British, included more females; clonal diversity was possibly underestimated. With two AZD1222 doses given, Spike-specific TCR breadth and depth both rose. Dominant at 160-218 and 743-854, vaccine-associated CD4 TCRs also spanned spike.

V was clipped by 6 bases and J by 3 bases; unmatched bases: 6. The CDR3 contains 15 residues. In germline, CDR1 is MRHNA, CDR2 SNTAGT. Data came from immunoSEQ multiplex PCR; TCRdb stores just in-frame clones and leaves some out. Here the sample spans about 110,000 clones, nearly 90% being singletons. As regards this clone: The antigen is not known.

The sequence came from an adult who received the AZD1222 COVID-19 vaccine. The chain employs TRBV6-4 and TRBJ2-2; 8 nucleotides agree with TRBD1. Sequences were derived from peripheral blood, sampled 28 days after the second AZD1222 dose. The CDR3 spells CASSPRGQDTGELFF. DNA for the CDR3: TGTGCCAGCAGCCCCAGGGGGCAGGACACCGGGGAGCTGTTTTTT.